This T cell receptor beta chain was sequenced during a study of blood T cell repertoires in COVID-19 (dated by TCRdb to the early 2020s). A note on the overall study: Collaborator samples came from the United States, Italy and Spain and covered acute and convalescent phases of COVID-19. HLA class I and class II types, where available, came from metadata supplied by the sample provider rather than from assay-based typing. Subjects who had been exposed to COVID-19, were actively infected with it, or had recovered from it provided the deeply sampled blood TCRbeta repertoires that made up the dataset. The material from the prospective study consisted of cDNA or gDNA derived from T cells, B-cell-depleted T cells, or PBMCs. Sample metadata almost always included a de-identified subject ID, COVID-19 status, age in years and sex. The repertoires were made available in a free public database intended to serve as a resource for research on the immune response to SARS-CoV-2. Samples were obtained from the ongoing ImmuneRACE study (first 160 participants) and from 1,000 to 1,500 subjects provided by 6 global collaborators. Broad study findings and their caveats: The amount of clinical and demographic metadata varied by source and participant and was provided uncurated.

The immunoSEQ Assay, a bias-controlled multiplex PCR, was used to amplify TCRbeta CDR3 regions from genomic DNA. As for how the authors treated the data: Within the assay, amplification of reference gene primers was used to estimate how many nucleated cells each sample contained. To quantify the absolute abundance of each unique TCRbeta CDR3 rearrangement, sequence reads were collapsed and filtered. For each sample, productive Simpson clonality was calculated as the square root of Simpson's diversity index over productive rearrangements. TCRdb retrieved this table from immuneACCESS and kept in-frame rearrangements only. Not all clones are present; in checked studies, unresolved V genes account for under half, and no reason is known for the remainder. Clone size and the V and J calls come from that table; the DNA yielded D and trimming. For this sample the table gives 270,000 or so clones, of which 91% were detected only once. About 3% of the sample is in the top ten clones.

Concerning this clone itself: Its target antigen remains unknown. No base qualities exist here, and no much larger clone lies one base off it.

Enrolling through a virtual design, the prospective study's participants ranged in age from roughly 18 to 100 years and lived across 24 United States geographic areas. In the prospective study, cohorts were assigned on the basis of participant-reported clinical history obtained from a screening survey and a study questionnaire. Exposed participants were defined as having been in contact with someone with a PCR-confirmed or clinician-diagnosed COVID-19 case within 2 weeks of study entry. Each participant in the prospective study had whole blood, serum and a nasopharyngeal or oropharyngeal swab collected by mobile phlebotomists. Prospective study participants could optionally give additional blood draws and questionnaires over a roughly two-month period. Before DNA extraction, prospective study blood samples were shipped either frozen or at room temperature. Relative to germline, V is missing 4 bases and J is missing 0 bases, with 6 bases of the junction outside any gene match. The germline V gene (reference sequence) gives CDR1 as LNHNV and CDR2 as YYDKDF. The CDR3 goes from the cysteine to the phenylalanine over 16 residues. This entry keeps only the CDR3 DNA: 48 bases, framed from base 1.

Recombination joined TRBV15 with TRBJ2-4, and TRBD1 aligns with 7 junction nucleotides. The sequence was obtained from a man aged 35-49 years who had been exposed to COVID-19. The sample consisted of PBMCs or T cells enriched from blood (not recorded which). CDR3 reads: CATSNHRGEAKNIQYF. The DNA sequence is as follows: TGTGCCACCAGCAACCACAGGGGAGAAGCCAAAAACATTCAGTACTTC.